This T cell receptor beta chain was identified during a study of T cells after yellow fever vaccination. Study-wide results and caveats: By day 5 rather than day 15, the secondary response had peaked, though it was weaker.

The germline V gene encodes CDR1 SEHNR and CDR2 FQNEAQ (reference sequence). V was shortened by 1 base and J by 4 bases, with 13 bases between the two germline ends. CDR3 length: 15 residues. As TCR cDNA was made by 5'RACE template switching, a universal primer site and UMIs were added. TCRdb called the 5' RACE reads again in MiXCR, with one record for every CDR3 protein. The table has more than 95,000 distinct CDR3 sequences, more than 7.5% seen once. This clonotype has only a few counts. The antigen is not known. The sample was CD8+ T cells sorted from PBMCs, taken on the day of the yellow fever booster vaccination. The origin of this receptor is a man between 18 and 29 years old who received the YFV17D yellow fever vaccine. V and J are TRBV7-9 and TRBJ1-2; D remains unclear. Here the CDR3 reads CASSLVVDTFYGYTF. For the CDR3, the DNA is TGTGCCAGCAGCTTAGTTGTTGATACCTTCTATGGCTACACCTTC.